This T cell receptor (beta chain) was sequenced in a study of OX40 agonist ivuxolimab in advanced cancers. General observations from the study: The study found among the lowest clonal expansion in partial responders at 0.1-3.0 mg/kg.

The CDR3 loop spans 13 amino acids. The V segment lost 6 bases and the J segment 8 bases; nucleotides outside the gene matches: 5. Per the germline V gene, CDR1 is SGHRS and CDR2 is YFSETQ. The assay was immunoSEQ multiplex PCR, and TCRdb's table has in-frame clones only and misses some. The sample records some 46,000 clones, about 80% being singletons. This clone was observed a handful of times. What it recognizes is unknown. The chain employs TRBV5-1 and TRBJ2-1; TRBD1 matches 10 bases. Sequences were derived from CD4+ or CD8+ T cells sorted from blood, sampled in a trial of the OX40 agonist ivuxolimab. This clonotype was obtained from an adult with an advanced solid tumor such as melanoma, head and neck, liver or kidney cancer. CDR3 in DNA: TGCGCCAGCACCAGACAGGGGGCGGATGAGCAGTTCTTC. It translates to CASTRQGADEQFF.